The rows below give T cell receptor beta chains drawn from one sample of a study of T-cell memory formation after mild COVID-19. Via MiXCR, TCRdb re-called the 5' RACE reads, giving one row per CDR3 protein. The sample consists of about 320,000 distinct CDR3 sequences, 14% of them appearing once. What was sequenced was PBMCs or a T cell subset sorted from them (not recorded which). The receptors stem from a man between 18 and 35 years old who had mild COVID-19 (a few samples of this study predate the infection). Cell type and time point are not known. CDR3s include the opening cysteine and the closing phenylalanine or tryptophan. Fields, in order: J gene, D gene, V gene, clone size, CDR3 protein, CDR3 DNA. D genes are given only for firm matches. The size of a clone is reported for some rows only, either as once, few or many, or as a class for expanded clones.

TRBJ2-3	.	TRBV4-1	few	CASSQASSSTDTQYF	TGCGCCAGCAGCCAAGCGAGTTCTAGCACAGATACGCAGTATTTT
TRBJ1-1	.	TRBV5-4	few	CASSLAGRFEAFF	TGTGCCAGCAGCTTGGCAGGGAGATTCGAAGCTTTCTTT
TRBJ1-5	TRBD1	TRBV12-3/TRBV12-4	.	CASSPGTGGNQPQHF	TGTGCCAGCAGCCCAGGGACAGGGGGCAATCAGCCCCAGCATTTT
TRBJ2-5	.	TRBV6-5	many	CASRRTLQPQETQYF	TGTGCCAGCAGACGGACTCTTCAGCCCCAAGAGACCCAGTACTTC
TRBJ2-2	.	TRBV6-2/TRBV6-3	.	CASSSYRANTGELFF	TGTGCCAGCAGTTCGTACAGGGCGAACACCGGGGAGCTGTTTTTT
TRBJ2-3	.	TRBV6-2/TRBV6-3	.	CASSYSNPHPDTQYF	TGTGCCAGCAGTTACTCGAACCCCCACCCGGATACGCAGTATTTT
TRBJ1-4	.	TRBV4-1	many	CASSPVDGEWELFF	TGCGCCAGCAGCCCCGTGGACGGCGAATGGGAACTGTTTTTT
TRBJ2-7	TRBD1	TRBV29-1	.	CSVAGQGSSYEQYF	TGCAGCGTCGCCGGACAGGGGAGCTCCTACGAGCAGTACTTC
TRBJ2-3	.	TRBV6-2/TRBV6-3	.	CASSPWTALSTDTQYF	TGTGCCAGCAGTCCCTGGACTGCTCTTAGCACAGATACGCAGTATTTT
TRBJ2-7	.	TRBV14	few	CASSQDLIPGEQYF	TGTGCCAGCAGCCAAGATTTAATTCCGGGGGAGCAGTACTTC
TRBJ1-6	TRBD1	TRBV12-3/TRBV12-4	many	CASSFLGQGNSPLHF	TGTGCCAGCAGTTTTTTGGGACAGGGAAATTCACCCCTCCACTTT
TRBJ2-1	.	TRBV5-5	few	CASSLRQISYNEQFF	TGTGCCAGCAGCTTGCGACAGATCTCCTACAATGAGCAGTTCTTC
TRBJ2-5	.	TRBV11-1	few	CASSLYRDSETQYF	TGTGCCAGCAGCCTGTACAGGGACTCGGAGACCCAGTACTTC
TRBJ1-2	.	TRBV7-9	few	CASSSMWGRGYTF	TGTGCCAGCAGCTCCATGTGGGGGAGAGGCTACACCTTC
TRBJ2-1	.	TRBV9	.	CASSAETSSYNEQFF	TGTGCCAGCAGCGCCGAAACGTCCTCCTACAATGAGCAGTTCTTC
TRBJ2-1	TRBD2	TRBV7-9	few	CASRRGSGVDEQFF	TGTGCCAGCAGGCGCGGGAGCGGGGTAGATGAGCAGTTCTTC
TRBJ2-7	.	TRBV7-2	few	CASSLGRSAFLYF	TGTGCCAGCAGCTTAGGCAGGTCCGCCTTCTTGTACTTC
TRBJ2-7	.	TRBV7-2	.	CASQEYYEQYF	TGTGCCAGCCAAGAATATTACGAGCAGTACTTC
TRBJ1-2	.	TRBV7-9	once	CASSLVGTSRNYGYTF	TGTGCCAGCAGCTTAGTTGGTACAAGCCGAAACTATGGCTACACCTTC
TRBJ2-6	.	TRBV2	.	CASTGTLSISGANVLTF	TGTGCCAGTACCGGGACACTGAGTATCTCTGGGGCCAACGTCCTGACTTTC
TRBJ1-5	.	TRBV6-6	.	CASSYAGGNQPQHF	TGTGCCAGCAGTTATGCGGGGGGCAATCAGCCCCAGCATTTT
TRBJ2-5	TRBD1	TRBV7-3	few	CASSLNPGGRETQYF	TGTGCCAGCAGCTTAAATCCAGGGGGCAGAGAGACCCAGTACTTC
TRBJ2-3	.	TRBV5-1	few	CASSHDGSTDTQYF	TGCGCCAGCAGCCACGACGGTAGCACAGATACGCAGTATTTT
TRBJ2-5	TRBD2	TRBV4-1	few	CASSQALAGGPGETQYF	TGCGCCAGCAGCCAAGCGCTAGCGGGGGGGCCGGGAGAGACCCAGTACTTC
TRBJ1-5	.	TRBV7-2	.	CASSLWVGNQPQHF	TGTGCCAGCAGCTTATGGGTCGGTAATCAGCCCCAGCATTTT
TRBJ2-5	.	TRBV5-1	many	CASSSGGQETQYF	TGCGCCAGCAGCTCCGGGGGACAAGAGACCCAGTACTTC
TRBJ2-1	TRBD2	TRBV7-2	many	CASSLGAGVSYNEQFF	TGTGCCAGCAGCTTAGGGGCGGGGGTTTCCTACAATGAGCAGTTCTTC
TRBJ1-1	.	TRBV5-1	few	CASTATGLNTEAFF	TGCGCCAGCACCGCTACAGGGTTGAACACTGAAGCTTTCTTT
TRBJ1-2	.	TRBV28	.	CASSSTGALGGYTF	TGTGCCAGCAGTTCCACTGGGGCTTTGGGAGGCTACACCTTC
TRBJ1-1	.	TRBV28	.	CASGPGGTEAFF	TGTGCCAGCGGCCCTGGGGGCACTGAAGCTTTCTTT
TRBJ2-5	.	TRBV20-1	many	CSASSFRETQYF	TGCAGTGCTAGTTCGTTCAGGGAGACCCAGTACTTC
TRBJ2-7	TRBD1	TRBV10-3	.	CASSDPGQGAYEQYF	TGTGCCAGCAGCGATCCGGGACAGGGGGCCTACGAGCAGTACTTC
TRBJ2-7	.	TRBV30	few	CAWGTSYEQYF	TGTGCCTGGGGGACCTCCTACGAGCAGTACTTC
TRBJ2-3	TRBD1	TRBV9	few	CASSGGDRGRTDTQYF	TGTGCCAGCAGCGGAGGGGACAGGGGCCGCACAGATACGCAGTATTTT
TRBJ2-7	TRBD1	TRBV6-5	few	CASSTWDRIREQYF	TGTGCCAGCAGTACCTGGGACAGGATAAGGGAGCAGTACTTC
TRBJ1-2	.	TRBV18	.	CASSPLNSNMADYGYTF	TGTGCCAGCTCACCACTTAACTCTAACATGGCGGACTATGGCTACACCTTC